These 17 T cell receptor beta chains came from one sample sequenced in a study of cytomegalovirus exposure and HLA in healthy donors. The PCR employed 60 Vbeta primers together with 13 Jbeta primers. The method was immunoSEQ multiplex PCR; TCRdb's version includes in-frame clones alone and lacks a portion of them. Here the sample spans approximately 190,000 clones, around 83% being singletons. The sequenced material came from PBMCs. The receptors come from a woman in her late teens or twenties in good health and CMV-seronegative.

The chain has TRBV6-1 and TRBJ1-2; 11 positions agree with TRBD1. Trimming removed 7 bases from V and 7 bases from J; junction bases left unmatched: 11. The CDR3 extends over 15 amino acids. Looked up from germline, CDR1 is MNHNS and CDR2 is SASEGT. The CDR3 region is CASTLDRGHTGGYTF. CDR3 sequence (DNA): TGTGCCAGCACACTGGACAGGGGGCATACGGGTGGCTACACCTTC.

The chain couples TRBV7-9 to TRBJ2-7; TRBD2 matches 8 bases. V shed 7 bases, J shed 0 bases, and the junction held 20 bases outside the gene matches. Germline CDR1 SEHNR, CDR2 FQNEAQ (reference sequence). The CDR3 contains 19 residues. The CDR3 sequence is CASIPGGGLIAGSSYEQYF. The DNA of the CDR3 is TGTGCCAGCATCCCCGGGGGCGGCCTGATAGCGGGGAGCTCCTACGAGCAGTACTTC.

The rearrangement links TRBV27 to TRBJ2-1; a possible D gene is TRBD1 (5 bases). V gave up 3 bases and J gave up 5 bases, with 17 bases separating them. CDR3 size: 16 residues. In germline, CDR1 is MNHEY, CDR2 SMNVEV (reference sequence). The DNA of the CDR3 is TGTGCCAGCAGTTTTATGGTGGCAGGGCCCCACAATGAGCAGTTCTTC. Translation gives CASSFMVAGPHNEQFF.

DNA of the CDR3: TGTGCCAGCAGTACGACAGGGAAATACGAGCAGTACTTC. Protein sequence: CASSTTGKYEQYF. This chain uses TRBV6-5 with TRBJ2-7; 7 positions match TRBD1. Germline V gene sequence: CDR1 MNHEY, CDR2 SVGAGI. Unmatched junction bases numbered 5, after V lost 5 bases and J lost 4 bases. This CDR3 has 13 residues.

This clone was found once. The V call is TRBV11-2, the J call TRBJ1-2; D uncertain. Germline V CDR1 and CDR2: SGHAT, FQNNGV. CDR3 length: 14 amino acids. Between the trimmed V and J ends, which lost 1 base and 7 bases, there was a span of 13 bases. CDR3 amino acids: CASSLVWEYGGYTF. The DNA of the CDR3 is TGTGCCAGCAGCTTAGTATGGGAGTACGGTGGCTACACCTTC.

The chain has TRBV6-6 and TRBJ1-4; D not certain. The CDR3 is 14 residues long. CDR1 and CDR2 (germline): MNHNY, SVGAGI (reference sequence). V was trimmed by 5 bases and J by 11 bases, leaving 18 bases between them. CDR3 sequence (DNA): TGTGCCAGCAGTCCTGAACCCGCGGGCGTGAAACTGTTTTTT. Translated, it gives CASSPEPAGVKLFF.

CDR3 in amino acids: CASRTFTAADTQYF. CDR3 nucleotide sequence: TGTGCCAGCAGGACCTTTACAGCAGCAGATACGCAGTATTTT. V is TRBV7-9 and J is TRBJ2-3; D not certain. Trimming left V 6 bases short and J 4 bases short, with 14 bases between. The V gene's germline CDR1 is SEHNR and CDR2 FQNEAQ (reference sequence). The CDR3 covers 14 residues. Full variable domain (remainder filled in from reference TRBV7-9 and TRBJ2-3): DTGVSQNPRHKITKRGQNVTFRCDPISEHNRLYWYRQTLGQGPEFLTYFQNEAQLEKSRLLSDRFSAERPKGSFSTLEIQRTEQGDSAMYLCASRTFTAADTQYFGPGTRLTVL.

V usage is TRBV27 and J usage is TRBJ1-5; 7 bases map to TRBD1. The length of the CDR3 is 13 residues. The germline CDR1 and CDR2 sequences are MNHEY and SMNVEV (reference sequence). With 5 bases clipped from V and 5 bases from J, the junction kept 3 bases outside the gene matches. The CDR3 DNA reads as TGTGCCAGCAGTGGGACAGCCGATCAGCCCCAGCATTTT. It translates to CASSGTADQPQHF.

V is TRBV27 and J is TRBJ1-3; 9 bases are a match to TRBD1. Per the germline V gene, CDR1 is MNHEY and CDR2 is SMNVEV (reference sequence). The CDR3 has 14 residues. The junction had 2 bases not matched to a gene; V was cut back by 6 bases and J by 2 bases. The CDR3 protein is CASRGQGTGNTIYF. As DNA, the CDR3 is TGTGCCAGCAGAGGACAGGGGACTGGAAACACCATATATTTT.

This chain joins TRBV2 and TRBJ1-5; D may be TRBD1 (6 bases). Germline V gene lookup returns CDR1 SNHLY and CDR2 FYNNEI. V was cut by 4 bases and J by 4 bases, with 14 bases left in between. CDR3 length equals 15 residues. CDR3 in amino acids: CASSGPRQVNQPQHF. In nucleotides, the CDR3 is TGTGCCAGCAGTGGTCCGAGACAGGTTAATCAGCCCCAGCATTTT. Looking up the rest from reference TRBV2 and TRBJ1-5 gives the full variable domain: EPEVTQTPSHQVTQMGQEVILRCVPISNHLYFYWYRQILGQKVEFLVSFYNNEISEKSEIFDDQFSVERPDGSNFTLKIRSTKLEDSAMYFCASSGPRQVNQPQHFGDGTRLSIL.

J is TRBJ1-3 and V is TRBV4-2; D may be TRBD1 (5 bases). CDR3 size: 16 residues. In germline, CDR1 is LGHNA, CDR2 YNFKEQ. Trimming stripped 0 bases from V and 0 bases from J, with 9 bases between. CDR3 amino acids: CASSQDRASSGNTIYF. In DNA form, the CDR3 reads TGTGCCAGCAGCCAAGACAGGGCCAGCTCTGGAAACACCATATATTTT.

CDR3 DNA: TGCGCCAGCAGCCCCCCACAGGGAGCCCCCACTGAAGCTTTCTTT. Amino acid sequence: CASSPPQGAPTEAFF. The V gene is TRBV5-1, the J gene TRBJ1-1, with D perhaps matching TRBD1 (6 bases). Germline V gene lookup returns CDR1 SGHRS and CDR2 YFSETQ. The germline V and J ends were trimmed by 4 bases and 4 bases, with 17 bases remaining between them. This CDR3 is built from 15 residues.

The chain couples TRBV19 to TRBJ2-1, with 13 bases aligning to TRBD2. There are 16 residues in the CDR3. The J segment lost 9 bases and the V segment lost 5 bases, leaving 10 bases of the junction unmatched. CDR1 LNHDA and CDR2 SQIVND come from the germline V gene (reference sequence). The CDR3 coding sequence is TGTGCCAGTAGTCCACTAGGACTAGCGGGAGAGATTGAGCAGTTCTTC. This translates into CASSPLGLAGEIEQFF.

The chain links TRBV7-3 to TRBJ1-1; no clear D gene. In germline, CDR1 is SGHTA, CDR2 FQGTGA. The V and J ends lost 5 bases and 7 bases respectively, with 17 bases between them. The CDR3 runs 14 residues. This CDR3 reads CASSLVGVAGEAFF. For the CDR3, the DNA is TGTGCCAGCAGCCTGGTGGGAGTAGCGGGTGAAGCTTTCTTT.

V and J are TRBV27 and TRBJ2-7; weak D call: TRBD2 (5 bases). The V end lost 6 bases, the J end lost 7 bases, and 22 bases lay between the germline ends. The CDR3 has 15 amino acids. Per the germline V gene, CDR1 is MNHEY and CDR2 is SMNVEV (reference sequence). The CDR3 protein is CASRVVAHHTGEQYF. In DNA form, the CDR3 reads TGTGCCAGCAGAGTCGTAGCGCACCACACGGGGGAGCAGTACTTC.

CDR3 DNA sequence: TGCGCCAGCAGCTTGAGTACCGGACAGGGGGCGTATGGCTACACCTTC. This translates into CASSLSTGQGAYGYTF. The chain has TRBV5-1 and TRBJ1-2; the match to TRBD1 covers 11 bases. The CDR3 contains 16 residues. V dropped 1 base and J dropped 5; count of bases not matched to a gene: 7. From germline, CDR1 is SGHRS and CDR2 YFSETQ.

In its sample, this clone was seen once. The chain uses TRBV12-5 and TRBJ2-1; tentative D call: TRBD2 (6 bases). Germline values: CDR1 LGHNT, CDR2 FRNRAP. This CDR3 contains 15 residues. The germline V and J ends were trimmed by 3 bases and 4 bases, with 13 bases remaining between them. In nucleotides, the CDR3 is TGTGCTAGTGGTTTAGGGCTAGCGCCATACAATGAGCAGTTCTTC. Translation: CASGLGLAPYNEQFF.